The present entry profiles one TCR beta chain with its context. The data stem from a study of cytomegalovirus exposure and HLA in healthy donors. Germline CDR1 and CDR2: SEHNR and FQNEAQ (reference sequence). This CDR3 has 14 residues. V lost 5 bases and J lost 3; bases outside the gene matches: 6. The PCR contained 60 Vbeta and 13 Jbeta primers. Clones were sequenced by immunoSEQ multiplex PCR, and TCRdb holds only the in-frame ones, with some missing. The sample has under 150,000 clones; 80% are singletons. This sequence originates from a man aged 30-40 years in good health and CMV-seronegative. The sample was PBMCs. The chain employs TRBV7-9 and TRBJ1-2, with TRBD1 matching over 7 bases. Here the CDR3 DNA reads TGTGCCAGCAGCCCGGACAGGTCTTACTATGGCTACACCTTC. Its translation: CASSPDRSYYGYTF.